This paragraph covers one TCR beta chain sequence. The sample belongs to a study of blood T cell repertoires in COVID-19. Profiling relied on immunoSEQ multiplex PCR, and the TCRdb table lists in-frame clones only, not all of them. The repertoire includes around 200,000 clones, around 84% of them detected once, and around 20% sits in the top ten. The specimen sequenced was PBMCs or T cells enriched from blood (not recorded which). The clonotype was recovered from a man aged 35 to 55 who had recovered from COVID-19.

Here the CDR3 reads CATSVTSGNGETQYF. Written as DNA, the CDR3 is TGTGCCACCAGCGTGACTAGCGGGAATGGCGAGACCCAGTACTTC. This chain links TRBV15 with TRBJ2-5; 11 nucleotides match TRBD2. The CDR3 has 15 amino acids. Germline CDR1 is LNHNV and CDR2 is YYDKDF (reference sequence). After removal of 5 bases from V and 5 bases from J, the junction contained 7 bases not matched to a gene.